This TCR beta chain is drawn from a study of graft-versus-host responses after intestinal transplantation. Overall study context: Recipients received multivisceral, liver-intestinal, or isolated intestinal transplants. Tacrolimus plus steroids were given to all recipients for about 3 years, preceded by anti-thymocyte globulin induction.

The method was immunoSEQ multiplex PCR; TCRdb's version includes in-frame clones alone and lacks a portion of them. The table lists about 120,000 clones, approximately 96% of them singletons. About this clone: Its antigen remains unknown.

CDR3 size: 13 residues. Germline assignment: CDR1 SEHNR and CDR2 FQNEAQ (reference sequence). Trimming cost V 1 base and J 6 bases, with 9 bases left between them. This clonotype was obtained from a human donor who received an intestinal transplant. The starting material was unstimulated CD8+ T cells sorted from spleen or lymph node cells, obtained before intestinal transplant. The chain is built from TRBV7-9 and TRBJ1-2, with D possibly TRBD1 on 6 matching bases. The CDR3 DNA sequence: TGTGCCAGCAGCTTAGGCGGGGGCGATGGCTACACCTTC. Its protein is CASSLGGGDGYTF.